This TCR beta chain was recorded in a study of regulatory T cells in long-lasting Graves disease. Notes on the study in general: The analysis examined peripheral blood only and excluded thyroid tissue. A limited number of samples was an acknowledged limitation.

Time point here: newly diagnosed GD, antithyroid drugs for less than 3 months. RNA extracted from PBMCs served as the sequencing template. Turning to this clonotype: The antigen remains unidentified.

Germline values: CDR1 SGDLS, CDR2 YYNGEE. V lost 3 bases, J lost 0 bases, and 10 bases lay in between. The CDR3 is 14 residues long. Assembly of TCR beta libraries relied on iRepertoire HTBI primers together with Arm-PCR of CDR3 regions. TCRdb re-called the multiplex PCR reads with MiXCR, one entry per CDR3 protein. The sample lists 400,000 to 450,000 distinct CDR3 sequences, about 15% seen once, with 16% in the top ten. The same data also went into a second study, on T cells in Graves' hyperthyroidism and ophthalmopathy. That publication notes: A set of HTBI primers served as the primers for a first-round RT-PCR of the TCR CDR3. Separation of ophthalmopathy from stable hyperthyroidism was achieved by a 13 V-J model.

V usage is TRBV9 and J usage is TRBJ2-7; D may be TRBD2 (5 bases). The source of this sequence is a woman aged 25 to 39 with Graves disease. Sequences were derived from peripheral blood mononuclear cells (PBMCs), sampled at new diagnosis, from a patient treated with antithyroid drugs. DNA of the CDR3: TGTGCCAGCAGCGAGGAGGACGGCTCCTACGAGCAGTACTTC. This encodes CASSEEDGSYEQYF.